This TCR beta chain was retrieved from a study of CD8 T cells in Susac syndrome. Across the whole study: The sequenced Susac syndrome patients comprised roughly 6 with active disease and fewer than ten in remission.

RNA in amounts of roughly 0.5 to 1 ug was reverse transcribed with random hexamers. With immunoSEQ multiplex PCR, TCR beta CDR3 was amplified across 54 Vbeta and 13 Jbeta. TCRdb redid the calling of the immunoSEQ multiplex PCR reads with MiXCR, one entry per CDR3 protein. Among about 180,000 distinct CDR3 sequences, 85% to 95% were seen once, and the ten largest hold around 0.1%. Study findings and constraints: Susac syndrome CD4+ T cell repertoires showed no clonal expansion.

Points on this clonotype: The antigen remains undetermined.

Patients with Susac syndrome met the recently defined diagnostic criteria for definite or probable disease. CDR1 is LNHNV and CDR2 is YYDKDF in the germline V gene (reference sequence). V lost 1 base and J lost 3, with 1 base in between. This CDR3 has 12 amino acids. This sequence originates from a human donor with Susac syndrome. The J gene is TRBJ1-5, the V gene TRBV15; D remains unclear. The sequenced sample was CD4+ T cells from PBMCs. The CDR3 here is CATSRANQPQHF. CDR3 DNA sequence: TGTGCCACCAGCAGAGCCAATCAGCCCCAGCATTTT.